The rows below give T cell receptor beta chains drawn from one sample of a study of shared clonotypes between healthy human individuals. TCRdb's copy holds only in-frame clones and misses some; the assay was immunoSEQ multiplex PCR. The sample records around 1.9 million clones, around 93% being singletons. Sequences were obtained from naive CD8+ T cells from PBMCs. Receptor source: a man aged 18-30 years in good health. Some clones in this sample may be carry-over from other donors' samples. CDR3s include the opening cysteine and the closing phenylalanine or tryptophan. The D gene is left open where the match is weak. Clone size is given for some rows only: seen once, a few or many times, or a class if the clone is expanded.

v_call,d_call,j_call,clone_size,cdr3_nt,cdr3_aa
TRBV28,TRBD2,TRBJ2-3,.,TGTGCCAGCAGCTTGGGGGGGGGCACAGATACGCAGTATTTT,CASSLGGGTDTQYF
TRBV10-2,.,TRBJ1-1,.,TGCGCCAGCAGTGTTTATGCTGAAGCTTTCTTT,CASSVYAEAFF
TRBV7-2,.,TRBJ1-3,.,TGTGCCAGCAGTCGGGACGCCAGGGTAGGCTCTGGAAACACCATATATTTT,CASSRDARVGSGNTIYF
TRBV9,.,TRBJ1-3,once,TGTGCCAGCAGCGTAGATCGGGGGCTAGGAAACACCATATATTTT,CASSVDRGLGNTIYF
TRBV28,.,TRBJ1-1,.,TGTGCCAGCAGTTACCTCGGACCCGGAGGCACTGAAGCTTTCTTT,CASSYLGPGGTEAFF
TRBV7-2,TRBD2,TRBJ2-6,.,TGTGCCAGCAGTTCCCGGGAGGGGGCTGGGGCCAACGTCCTGACTTTC,CASSSREGAGANVLTF
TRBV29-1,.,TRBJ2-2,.,TGCAGCGTGCGCTTCCTTACCGGGGGTCCCGGGGAGCTGTTTTTT,CSVRFLTGGPGELFF
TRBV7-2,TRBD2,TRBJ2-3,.,TGTGCCAGCAGCTTAAGGCTAGCGGGAGACGATACGCAGTATTTT,CASSLRLAGDDTQYF
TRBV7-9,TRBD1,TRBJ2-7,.,TGTGCCAGCAGCGGGGGACAGGGCAACTACGAGCAGTACTTC,CASSGGQGNYEQYF
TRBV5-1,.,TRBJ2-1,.,TGCGCCAGCAGCCTACAGGCCAGGGGGGCCTACAATGAGCAGTTCTTC,CASSLQARGAYNEQFF
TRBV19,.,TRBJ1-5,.,TGTGCCAGTAGTCTTGCAGTCCATAGCAATCAGCCCCAGCATTTT,CASSLAVHSNQPQHF
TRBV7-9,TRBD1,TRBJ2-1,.,TGTGCCAGCAGCCCTCGGGACAGCATTTACAATGAGCAGTTCTTC,CASSPRDSIYNEQFF
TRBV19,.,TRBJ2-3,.,TGTGCCAGTAGTATTTGGCGGCAGGGGACAGATACGCAGTATTTT,CASSIWRQGTDTQYF
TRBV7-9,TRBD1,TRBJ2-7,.,TGTGCCAGCAGTCACACCCGGGACAGGGGGCATGAGCAGTACTTC,CASSHTRDRGHEQYF
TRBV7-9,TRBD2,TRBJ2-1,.,TGTGCCAGCAGCTTAGATGGGGCGGGAGGGGACTACAATGAGCAGTTCTTC,CASSLDGAGGDYNEQFF
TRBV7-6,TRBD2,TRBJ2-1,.,TGTGCCACCAAGGGACTAGCTTCCGATGAGCAGTTCTTC,CATKGLASDEQFF
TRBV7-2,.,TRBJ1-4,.,TGTGCCAGCAGCTTATGGGGGGAATACTTTGCAACTAATGAAAAACTGTTTTTT,CASSLWGEYFATNEKLFF
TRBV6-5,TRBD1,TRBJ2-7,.,TGTGCCAGCAGTTATCAGGGACAGGGGCCCTACGAGCAGTACTTC,CASSYQGQGPYEQYF
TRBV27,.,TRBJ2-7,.,TGTGCCAGCAGTTTATTAAGCGACGTCCACGAGCAGTACTTC,CASSLLSDVHEQYF
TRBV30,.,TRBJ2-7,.,TGTGCCTGGAGTGTTGGACAGTTCTACGAGCAGTACTTC,CAWSVGQFYEQYF
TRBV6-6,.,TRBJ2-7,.,TGTGCCAGCAGTTACTCGTGGGACGACTCCTACGAGCAGTACTTC,CASSYSWDDSYEQYF
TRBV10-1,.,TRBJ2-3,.,TGCGCCAGCAGTCTGACTAGCACAGATACGCAGTATTTT,CASSLTSTDTQYF
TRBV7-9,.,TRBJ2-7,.,TGTGCCAGCAGCTGGGTGACCTACGAGCAGTACTTC,CASSWVTYEQYF
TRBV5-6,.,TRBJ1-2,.,TGTGCCAGCAGCTCGGACCCTCGGAACGACTATGGCTACACCTTC,CASSSDPRNDYGYTF
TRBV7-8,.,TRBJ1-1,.,TGTGCCAGCAGCTTAGGGCGGCGAGGGAACACTGAAGCTTTCTTT,CASSLGRRGNTEAFF
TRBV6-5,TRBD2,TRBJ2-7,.,TGTGCCAGCAGTTATGGCGGGAGGGCTGAGCAGTACTTC,CASSYGGRAEQYF
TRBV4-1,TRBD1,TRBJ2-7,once,TGCGCCAGCAGCCAAGTAACGTTGGGGACAGGCCCCTACGAGCAGTACTTC,CASSQVTLGTGPYEQYF
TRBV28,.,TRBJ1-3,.,TGTGCCAGCAGTTTACCAGGCTCTGGAAACACCATATATTTT,CASSLPGSGNTIYF
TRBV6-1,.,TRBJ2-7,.,TGTGCCAGCAGTGAACCGGGGCACGAGCAGTACTTC,CASSEPGHEQYF
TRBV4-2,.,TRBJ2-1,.,TGTGCCAGCAGCCAATTCCGTGACAATGAGCAGTTCTTC,CASSQFRDNEQFF
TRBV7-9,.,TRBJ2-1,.,TGTGCCAGCAGCCCCGCAGGGGGGGATGAGCAGTTCTTC,CASSPAGGDEQFF
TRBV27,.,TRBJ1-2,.,TGTGCCAGCAGCCCCGGGCGGCGTCGGAACTATGGCTACACCTTC,CASSPGRRRNYGYTF
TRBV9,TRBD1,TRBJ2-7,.,TGTGCCAGCAGCGCTTCGGGACAGGCCTACGAGCAGTACTTC,CASSASGQAYEQYF
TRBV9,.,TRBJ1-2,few,TGTGCCAGCAGCGTAGTGGCAGGGTATGGCTACACCTTC,CASSVVAGYGYTF
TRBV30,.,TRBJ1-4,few,TGTGCCTGGAGTGTTATAGGCGAAAAACTGTTTTTT,CAWSVIGEKLFF
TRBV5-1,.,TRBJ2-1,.,TGCGCCAGCAGCCCCGGGACGGCTGAGCAGTTCTTC,CASSPGTAEQFF
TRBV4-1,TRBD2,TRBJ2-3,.,TGCGCCAGCAGCCGAAAATTTCCCCTGGCTAGCGGAAGCACAGATACGCAGTATTTT,CASSRKFPLASGSTDTQYF
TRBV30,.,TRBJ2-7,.,TGTGCCTGGAGTGTACTTCTTTCCTACGAGCAGTACTTC,CAWSVLLSYEQYF
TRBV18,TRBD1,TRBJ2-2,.,TGTGCCAGCTCACCAGAACGGACAGGGTCCGGGGAGCTGTTTTTT,CASSPERTGSGELFF
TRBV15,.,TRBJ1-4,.,TGTGCCACCAGCAGTCAACACGCAGGGAGGGAAAAACTGTTTTTT,CATSSQHAGREKLFF
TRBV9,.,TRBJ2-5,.,TGTGCCAGCAGCGTACGTCAAGGGCTCGGGGAGACCCAGTACTTC,CASSVRQGLGETQYF
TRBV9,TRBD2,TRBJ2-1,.,TGTGCCAGCGGCCCGGGACTAGCGGGAGGCCAATACAATGAGCAGTTCTTC,CASGPGLAGGQYNEQFF
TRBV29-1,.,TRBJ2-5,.,TGCAGCGTTGATGGAATCAGGGGCAGCAGCTACCAAGAGACCCAGTACTTC,CSVDGIRGSSYQETQYF
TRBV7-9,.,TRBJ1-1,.,TGTGCCAGCAGCCCCCCTGTCGGGGATTCTGAAGCTTTCTTT,CASSPPVGDSEAFF
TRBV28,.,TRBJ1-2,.,TGTGCCAGCAGTCTGACGCCAGGTTGGGGCTACACCTTC,CASSLTPGWGYTF
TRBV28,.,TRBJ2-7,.,TGTGCCGGTGGGGTAGGGTCCGAGCAGTACTTC,CAGGVGSEQYF